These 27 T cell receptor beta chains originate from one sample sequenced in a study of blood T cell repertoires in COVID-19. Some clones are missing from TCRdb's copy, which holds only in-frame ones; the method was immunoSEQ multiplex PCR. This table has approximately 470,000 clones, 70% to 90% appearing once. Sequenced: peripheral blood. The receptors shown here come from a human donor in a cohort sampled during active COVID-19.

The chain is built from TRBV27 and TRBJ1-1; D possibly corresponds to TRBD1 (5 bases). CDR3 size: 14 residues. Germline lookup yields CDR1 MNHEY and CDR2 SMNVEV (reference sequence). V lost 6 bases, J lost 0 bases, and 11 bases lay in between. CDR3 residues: CASRGQSMNTEAFF. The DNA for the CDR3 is TGTGCCAGCAGGGGGCAGAGCATGAACACTGAAGCTTTCTTT.

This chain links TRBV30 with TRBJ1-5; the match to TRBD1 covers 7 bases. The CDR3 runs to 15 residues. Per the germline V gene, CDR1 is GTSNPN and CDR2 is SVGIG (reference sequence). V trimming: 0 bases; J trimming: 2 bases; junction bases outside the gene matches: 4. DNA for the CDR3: TGTGCCTGGAGTGTAGCAGGGGGAGGCAATCAGCCCCAGCATTTT. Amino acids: CAWSVAGGGNQPQHF.

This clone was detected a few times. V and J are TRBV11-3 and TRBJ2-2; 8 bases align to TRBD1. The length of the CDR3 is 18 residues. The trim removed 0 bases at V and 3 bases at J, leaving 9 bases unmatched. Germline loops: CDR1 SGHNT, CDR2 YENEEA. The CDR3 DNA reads TGTGCCAGCAGCTTAGAGCGGTGGGACAGGCCTCACACCGGGGAGCTGTTTTTT. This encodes CASSLERWDRPHTGELFF.

The CDR3 is CAISDSGTLYNEQFF. The CDR3 nucleotides read TGTGCCATCAGTGACAGCGGGACCCTCTACAATGAGCAGTTCTTC. The chain couples TRBV10-3 to TRBJ2-1; TRBD2 agrees at 7 bases. Germline V gene sequence: CDR1 ENHRY, CDR2 SYGVKD. This CDR3 is built from 15 residues. V lost 3 bases and J lost 3; bases outside the gene matches: 5.

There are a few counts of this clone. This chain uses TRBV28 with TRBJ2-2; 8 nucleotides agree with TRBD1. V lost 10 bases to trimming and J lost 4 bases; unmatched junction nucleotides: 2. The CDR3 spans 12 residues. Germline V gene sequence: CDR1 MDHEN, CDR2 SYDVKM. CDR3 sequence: CANQGATGELFF. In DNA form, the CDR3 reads TGTGCCAACCAGGGGGCCACCGGGGAGCTGTTTTTT.

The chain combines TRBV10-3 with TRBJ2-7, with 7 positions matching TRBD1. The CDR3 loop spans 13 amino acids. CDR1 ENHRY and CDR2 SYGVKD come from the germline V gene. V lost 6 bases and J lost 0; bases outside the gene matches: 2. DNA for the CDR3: TGTGCCATCAGCCGGGACAGCTCCTACGAGCAGTACTTC. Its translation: CAISRDSSYEQYF.

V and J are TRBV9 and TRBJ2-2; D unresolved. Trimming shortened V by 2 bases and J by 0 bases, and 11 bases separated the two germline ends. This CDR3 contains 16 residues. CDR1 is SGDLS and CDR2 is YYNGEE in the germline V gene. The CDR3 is CASSVAVRSNTGELFF. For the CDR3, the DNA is TGTGCCAGCAGCGTCGCAGTACGATCGAACACCGGGGAGCTGTTTTTT.

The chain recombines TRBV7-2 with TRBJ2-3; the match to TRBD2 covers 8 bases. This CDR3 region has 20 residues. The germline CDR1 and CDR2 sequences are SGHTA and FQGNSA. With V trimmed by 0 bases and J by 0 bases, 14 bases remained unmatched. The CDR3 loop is CASSLAGLGGALASTDTQYF. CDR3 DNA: TGTGCCAGCAGCTTAGCGGGACTAGGCGGGGCTCTTGCGAGCACAGATACGCAGTATTTT.

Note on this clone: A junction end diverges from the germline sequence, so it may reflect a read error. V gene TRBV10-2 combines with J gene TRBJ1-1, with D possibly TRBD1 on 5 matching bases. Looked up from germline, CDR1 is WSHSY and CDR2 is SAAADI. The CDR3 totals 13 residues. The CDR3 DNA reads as TGCGCCAGCAGCCAGGGTGAGGATACTGAAGTTTTCTTT. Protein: CASSQGEDTEVFF.

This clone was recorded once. The DNA for the CDR3 is TGTGCCAGCAGCTCCCTAGCGGGAACGGTCGCAGATACGCAGTATTTT. Protein sequence: CASSSLAGTVADTQYF. The chain carries TRBV7-6 and TRBJ2-3, with 9 bases that match TRBD2. V dropped 4 bases and J dropped 4; count of bases not matched to a gene: 9. Per the germline V gene, CDR1 is SGHVS and CDR2 is FNYEAQ. This CDR3 spans 16 amino acids.

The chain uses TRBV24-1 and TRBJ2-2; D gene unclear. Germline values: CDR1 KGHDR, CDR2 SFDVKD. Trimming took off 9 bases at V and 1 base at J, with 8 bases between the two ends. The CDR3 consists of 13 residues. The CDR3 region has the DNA TGTGCCACCCGCTTCAGGAACACCGGGGAGCTGTTTTTT. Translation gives CATRFRNTGELFF.

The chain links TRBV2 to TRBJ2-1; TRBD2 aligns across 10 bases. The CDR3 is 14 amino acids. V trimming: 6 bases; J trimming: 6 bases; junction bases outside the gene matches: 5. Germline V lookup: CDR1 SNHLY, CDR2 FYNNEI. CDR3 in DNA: TGTGCCAGCAGGTCTAGCGGGAGAAGCAATGAGCAGTTCTTC. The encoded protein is CASRSSGRSNEQFF.

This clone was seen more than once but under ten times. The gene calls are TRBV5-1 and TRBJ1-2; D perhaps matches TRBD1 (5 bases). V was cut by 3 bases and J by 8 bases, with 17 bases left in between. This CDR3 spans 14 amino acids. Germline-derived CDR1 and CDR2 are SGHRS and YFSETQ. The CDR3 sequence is CASSSSGILEGYTF. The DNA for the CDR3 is TGCGCCAGCAGCTCGTCAGGGATTCTGGAAGGCTACACCTTC. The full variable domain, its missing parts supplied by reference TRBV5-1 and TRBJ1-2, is KAGVTQTPRYLIKTRGQQVTLSCSPISGHRSVSWYQQTPGQGLQFLFEYFSETQRNKGNFPGRFSGRQFSNSRSEMNVSTLELGDSALYLCASSSSGILEGYTFGSGTRLTVV.

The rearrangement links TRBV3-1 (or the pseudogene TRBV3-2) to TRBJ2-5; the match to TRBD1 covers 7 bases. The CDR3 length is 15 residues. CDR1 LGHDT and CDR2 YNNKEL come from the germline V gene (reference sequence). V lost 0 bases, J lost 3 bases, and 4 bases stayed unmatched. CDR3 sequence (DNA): TGTGCCAGCAGCCAAGACAGGCAGGGGGAAGAGACCCAGTACTTC. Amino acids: CASSQDRQGEETQYF.

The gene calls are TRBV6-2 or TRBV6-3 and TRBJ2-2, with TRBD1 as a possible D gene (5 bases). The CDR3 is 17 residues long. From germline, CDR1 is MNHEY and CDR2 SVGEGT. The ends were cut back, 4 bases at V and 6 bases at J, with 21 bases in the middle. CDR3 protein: CASSLAGAGRLAGELFF. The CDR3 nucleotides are TGTGCCAGCAGTTTGGCCGGCGCAGGGCGTCTAGCCGGGGAGCTGTTTTTT.

CDR3 coding DNA: TGTGCCAGCAGTTTGACTCAGCTGAGCAATCAGCCCCAGCATTTT. This sequence encodes CASSLTQLSNQPQHF. The chain combines TRBV28 with TRBJ1-5; no clear D. Germline loops: CDR1 MDHEN, CDR2 SYDVKM. V shed 3 bases and J shed 1 base, with 10 bases lying between them. The CDR3 has 15 amino acids. Combining the CDR3 with reference TRBV28 and TRBJ1-5 gives the whole variable domain DVKVTQSSRYLVKRTGEKVFLECVQDMDHENMFWYRQDPGLGLRLIYFSYDVKMKEKGDIPEGYSVSREKKERFSLILESASTNQTSMYLCASSLTQLSNQPQHFGDGTRLSIL.

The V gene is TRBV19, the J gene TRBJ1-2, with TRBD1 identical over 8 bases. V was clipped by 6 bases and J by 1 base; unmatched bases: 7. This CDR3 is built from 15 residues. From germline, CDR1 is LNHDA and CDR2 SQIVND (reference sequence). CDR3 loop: CASRNRGGLNYGYTF. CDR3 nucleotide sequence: TGTGCCAGTAGGAACAGGGGGGGGCTTAACTATGGCTACACCTTC. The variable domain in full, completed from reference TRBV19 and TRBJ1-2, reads DGGITQSPKYLFRKEGQNVTLSCEQNLNHDAMYWYRQDPGQGLRLIYYSQIVNDFQKGDIAEGYSVSREKKESFPLTVTSAQKNPTAFYLCASRNRGGLNYGYTFGSGTRLTVV.

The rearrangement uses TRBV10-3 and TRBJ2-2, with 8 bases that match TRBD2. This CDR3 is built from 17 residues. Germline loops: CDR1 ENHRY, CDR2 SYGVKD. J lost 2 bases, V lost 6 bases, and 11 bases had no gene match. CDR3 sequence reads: CAIRRGSSGVNTGELFF. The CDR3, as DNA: TGTGCCATCAGGAGGGGGAGTAGCGGGGTCAACACCGGGGAGCTGTTTTTT.

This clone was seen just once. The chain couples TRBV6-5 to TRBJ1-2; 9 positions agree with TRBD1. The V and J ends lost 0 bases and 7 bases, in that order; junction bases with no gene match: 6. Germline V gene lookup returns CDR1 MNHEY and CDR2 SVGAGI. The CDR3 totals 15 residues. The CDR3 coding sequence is TGTGCCAGCAGTTACTCTAACAGGGGGCAGGGTGGCTACACCTTC. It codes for CASSYSNRGQGGYTF.

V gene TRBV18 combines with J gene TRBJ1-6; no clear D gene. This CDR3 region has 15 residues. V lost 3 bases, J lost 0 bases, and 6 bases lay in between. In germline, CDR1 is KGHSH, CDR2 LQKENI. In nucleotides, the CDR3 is TGTGCCAGCTCACCGATTAGCTCCTATAATTCACCCCTCCACTTT. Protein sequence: CASSPISSYNSPLHF.

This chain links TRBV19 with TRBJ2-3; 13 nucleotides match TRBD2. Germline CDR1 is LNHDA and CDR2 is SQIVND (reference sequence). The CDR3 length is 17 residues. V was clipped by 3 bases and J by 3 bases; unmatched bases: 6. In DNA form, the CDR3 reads TGTGCCAGTAGTATTACGACTAGCGGGAGGTGGACAGATACGCAGTATTTT. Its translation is CASSITTSGRWTDTQYF.

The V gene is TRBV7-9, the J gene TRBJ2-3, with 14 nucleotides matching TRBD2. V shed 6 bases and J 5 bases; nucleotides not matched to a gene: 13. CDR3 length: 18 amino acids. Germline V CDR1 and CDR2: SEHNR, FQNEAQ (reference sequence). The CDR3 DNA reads TGTGCCAGCAGACAACGGCCGGGACTAGCGGGAGCGGTAGATACGCAGTATTTT. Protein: CASRQRPGLAGAVDTQYF.

Written as DNA, the CDR3 is TGTGCCAGTAGTAAAATGCGGGGTGTCACAGATACGCAGTATTTT. Translating gives CASSKMRGVTDTQYF. The chain combines TRBV19 with TRBJ2-3; D perhaps matches TRBD2 (6 bases). Trimming removed 4 bases from V and 2 bases from J, with 13 bases in between. In germline, CDR1 is LNHDA, CDR2 SQIVND (reference sequence). This CDR3 region has 15 residues.

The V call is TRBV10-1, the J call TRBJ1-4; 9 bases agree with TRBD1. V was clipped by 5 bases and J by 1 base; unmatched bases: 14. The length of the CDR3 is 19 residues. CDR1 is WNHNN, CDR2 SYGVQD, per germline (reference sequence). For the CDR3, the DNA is TGCGCCAGCAGTCCCAACGCCGGGACAGGGCTTGGAACTAATGAAAAACTGTTTTTT. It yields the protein CASSPNAGTGLGTNEKLFF.

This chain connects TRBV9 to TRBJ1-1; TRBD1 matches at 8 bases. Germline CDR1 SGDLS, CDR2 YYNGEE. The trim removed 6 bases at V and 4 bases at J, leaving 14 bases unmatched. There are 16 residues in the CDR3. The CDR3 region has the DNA TGTGCCAGCACTAGGACAGGGTACGGGGCAGTCACTGAAGCTTTCTTT. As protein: CASTRTGYGAVTEAFF.

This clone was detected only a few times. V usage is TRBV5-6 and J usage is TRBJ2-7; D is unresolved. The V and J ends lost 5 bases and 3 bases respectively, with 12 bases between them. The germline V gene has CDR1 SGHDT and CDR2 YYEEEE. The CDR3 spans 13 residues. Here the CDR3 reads CASSPGRRYEQYF. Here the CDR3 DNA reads TGTGCCAGCAGTCCCGGCAGGCGCTACGAGCAGTACTTC.

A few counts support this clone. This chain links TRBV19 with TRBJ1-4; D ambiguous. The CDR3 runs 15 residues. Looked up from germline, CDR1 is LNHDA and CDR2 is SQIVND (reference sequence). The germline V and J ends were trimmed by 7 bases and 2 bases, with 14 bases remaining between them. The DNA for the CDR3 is TGTGCCAGTATGGGCAGCAGTCTTACTAATGAAAAACTGTTTTTT. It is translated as CASMGSSLTNEKLFF.